Shown below are 18 T cell receptor beta chains from a single sample sequenced in a study of blood T cell repertoires in COVID-19. Sequencing used immunoSEQ multiplex PCR; TCRdb keeps in-frame clones, though not all of them. This table holds about 97,000 clones, around 87% found once. Sequencing input: peripheral blood. The receptors shown here come from a human donor in a cohort sampled during active COVID-19.

The rearrangement links TRBV28 to TRBJ1-2, with D unclear. The CDR3 spans 12 residues. Germline CDR1 MDHEN, CDR2 SYDVKM. The V end was cut by 7 bases, the J end by 7 bases, with 13 bases between. CDR3 bases: TGTGCCAGCACACCTCTCGGGTTTGGCTACACCTTC. It encodes CASTPLGFGYTF.

J is TRBJ2-7 and V is TRBV19, with 8 bases that match TRBD2. The germline CDR1 and CDR2 sequences are LNHDA and SQIVND (reference sequence). The junction had 6 bases not matched to a gene; V was cut back by 3 bases and J by 2 bases. This CDR3 contains 15 residues. The CDR3 region is CASSMAAGETYEQYF. The CDR3 bases are TGTGCCAGTAGTATGGCAGCGGGAGAGACCTACGAGCAGTACTTC.

The CDR3 reads CAISESRRTEAFF. The DNA of the CDR3 is TGTGCCATCAGTGAGTCGCGGCGAACTGAAGCTTTCTTT. The chain combines TRBV10-3 with TRBJ1-1; no clear D. Germline-derived CDR1 and CDR2 are ENHRY and SYGVKD. Trimming pared 0 bases from V and 5 bases from J, leaving 7 bases between. The CDR3 length is 13 residues.

The V and J genes are TRBV6-5 and TRBJ1-5, with D unresolved. Trimming removed 4 bases from V and 7 bases from J, with 14 bases in between. The CDR3 has 14 amino acids. CDR1 MNHEY and CDR2 SVGAGI come from the germline V gene. The DNA of the CDR3 is TGTGCCAGCAGTTCTAAAGTTTTATCCCAGCCCCAGCATTTT. Its translation: CASSSKVLSQPQHF.

The table lists this clone with a count of one. J is TRBJ2-7 and V is TRBV11-2, with D possibly being TRBD1 (6 bases). The germline gives CDR1 SGHAT, CDR2 FQNNGV. V lost 1 base and J 0 bases, leaving 10 bases between the germline ends. The CDR3 consists of 15 residues. The CDR3 DNA sequence: TGTGCCAGCAGCTTAGTTCCGGACAGCTCCTACGAGCAGTACTTC. This gives the protein CASSLVPDSSYEQYF.

This sequence joins TRBV9 and TRBJ2-3, with a possible D match to TRBD2 (5 bases). From germline, CDR1 is SGDLS and CDR2 YYNGEE. V gave up 2 bases and J gave up 3 bases, with 13 bases separating them. The length of the CDR3 is 15 residues. CDR3 sequence reads: CASSVFEGRTDTQYF. The CDR3 DNA is TGTGCCAGCAGCGTTTTTGAGGGTCGGACAGATACGCAGTATTTT. Complete variable domain (other parts from reference TRBV9 and TRBJ2-3): DSGVTQTPKHLITATGQRVTLRCSPRSGDLSVYWYQQSLDQGLQFLIQYYNGEERAKGNILERFSAQQFPDLHSELNLSSLELGDSALYFCASSVFEGRTDTQYFGPGTRLTVL.

This clone was counted a few times. The chain has TRBV2 and TRBJ2-1, with 8 bases identical to TRBD1. J was trimmed by 6 bases and V by 6 bases; bases with no gene match: 10. The CDR3 has 15 residues. Germline CDR1 is SNHLY and CDR2 is FYNNEI. The CDR3 bases are TGTGCCAGCAGAGACAGGGGCCAATTCCCCAATGAGCAGTTCTTC. Translation gives CASRDRGQFPNEQFF.

The chain joins TRBV18 to TRBJ2-5, with TRBD2 as a possible D gene (5 bases). This CDR3 is built from 14 residues. V was shortened by 2 bases and J by 5 bases, with 12 bases between the two germline ends. CDR1 and CDR2 (germline): KGHSH, LQKENI. The DNA for the CDR3 is TGTGCCAGCTCACCAGAGGTGGCGGGCGAGACCCAGTACTTC. Protein product: CASSPEVAGETQYF.

The CDR3 coding sequence is TGTGCCAGCAGCTTAGCGGAAGGAACTAACTACAATGAGCAGTTCTTC. This codes for CASSLAEGTNYNEQFF. The V and J genes are TRBV7-8 and TRBJ2-1, with D unresolved. V lost 0 bases, J lost 3 bases, and 12 bases lay in between. There are 16 residues in the CDR3. Germline V gene data show CDR1 as SGHVS and CDR2 as FQNEAQ.

The gene calls are TRBV5-1 and TRBJ2-2; D uncertain. Germline loops: CDR1 SGHRS, CDR2 YFSETQ. V was shortened by 4 bases and J by 4 bases, with 14 bases between the two germline ends. The CDR3 has 15 residues. CDR3 sequence (DNA): TGCGCCAGCAGCCCAGGTCACGGCTTCACCGGGGAGCTGTTTTTT. Its translation is CASSPGHGFTGELFF.

This chain connects TRBV7-9 to TRBJ1-2; 9 positions match TRBD1. CDR3 length: 16 amino acids. V lost 4 bases, J lost 1 base, and 7 bases stayed unmatched. Germline V lookup: CDR1 SEHNR, CDR2 FQNEAQ (reference sequence). CDR3 nucleotides: TGTGCCAGCAGCTCGACGGGACAGGGCTTTAACTATGGCTACACCTTC. This sequence encodes CASSSTGQGFNYGYTF.

The chain is built from TRBV28 and TRBJ2-7; 10 bases match TRBD1. Germline V lookup: CDR1 MDHEN, CDR2 SYDVKM. J was trimmed by 2 bases and V by 11 bases; bases with no gene match: 24. This CDR3 spans 19 amino acids. DNA for the CDR3: TGTGCCTCTCCCCCCGGAACCGGGACAGGGGATTTCTCGGCCTACGAGCAGTACTTC. The encoded protein is CASPPGTGTGDFSAYEQYF. Variable domain in full (rest from reference TRBV28 and TRBJ2-7): DVKVTQSSRYLVKRTGEKVFLECVQDMDHENMFWYRQDPGLGLRLIYFSYDVKMKEKGDIPEGYSVSREKKERFSLILESASTNQTSMYLCASPPGTGTGDFSAYEQYFGPGTRLTVT.

The V gene is TRBV18, the J gene TRBJ2-1; D possibly corresponds to TRBD2 (5 bases). This CDR3 spans 14 amino acids. V lost 5 bases and J 3 bases, leaving 11 bases between the germline ends. CDR1 and CDR2 from the germline V gene are KGHSH and LQKENI. The CDR3 bases are TGTGCCAGCTCAAGGTCGGACTTCTACAATGAGCAGTTCTTC. It is translated as CASSRSDFYNEQFF.

The chain links TRBV5-4 to TRBJ2-2, with 7 bases fitting TRBD2. The trim removed 4 bases at V and 3 bases at J, leaving 9 bases unmatched. CDR3 length equals 16 residues. Germline V gene lookup returns CDR1 SGHNT and CDR2 YYREEE (reference sequence). CDR3 nucleotides: TGTGCCAGCAGCCCAAGGCGCCTAGCGGACACCGGGGAGCTGTTTTTT. Its translation: CASSPRRLADTGELFF.

The rearrangement joins TRBV7-2 to TRBJ1-5; weak D call: TRBD1 (6 bases). Trimming shortened V by 4 bases and J by 3 bases, and 13 bases separated the two germline ends. The CDR3 is made up of 15 amino acids. CDR1 and CDR2 from the germline V gene are SGHTA and FQGNSA. CDR3 loop: CASSYLGGDNQPQHF. The CDR3 DNA reads TGTGCCAGCAGCTACCTAGGGGGAGACAATCAGCCCCAGCATTTT.

V and J are TRBV10-1 and TRBJ2-1, with TRBD2 matching 8 bases. Germline CDR1 is WNHNN and CDR2 is SYGVQD (reference sequence). The trim removed 9 bases at V and 8 bases at J, leaving 6 bases unmatched. The CDR3 is 12 amino acids. CDR3 protein: CARGTRGDEQFF. The CDR3 DNA reads TGCGCCAGAGGGACTAGGGGCGATGAGCAGTTCTTC.

V gene TRBV13 combines with J gene TRBJ1-6; 7 bases are a match to TRBD1. The CDR3 extends over 19 amino acids. Trimming removed 0 bases from V and 14 bases from J; junction bases left unmatched: 22. Germline assignment: CDR1 PRHDT and CDR2 FYEKMQ (reference sequence). The CDR3 DNA reads as TGTGCCAGCAGCTTAGGGACAGGGAAGGGTTTGGGCCCAATCGGAGCCCTCCACTTT. Protein product: CASSLGTGKGLGPIGALHF.

CDR3 nucleotides: TGTGCCAGCAGTTCCCCAGGTGAAACCAATGAGCAGTTCTTC. Its protein is CASSSPGETNEQFF. The V and J genes are TRBV6-5 and TRBJ2-1, with D uncertain. CDR3 length equals 14 residues. Germline V gene lookup returns CDR1 MNHEY and CDR2 SVGAGI. V dropped 4 bases and J dropped 6 bases, with 13 bases sitting between them.